This T cell receptor beta chain was recorded in a study of CD4 and CD8 cells across lung adenocarcinoma regions. Donors had localized lung adenocarcinoma, a non-small cell lung cancer. J lost 3 bases, V lost 8 bases, and 21 bases had no gene match. Germline CDR1 and CDR2: MNHEY and SMNVEV (reference sequence). This CDR3 region has 19 residues. TCRdb ran MiXCR on the PCR reads and lists one entry per CDR3 protein. The profile shows some 25,000 distinct CDR3 sequences, over 45% of them singletons. This clonotype has a handful of counts. The TCR comes from a male donor with lung adenocarcinoma. The CD4 and CD8 labels of this study may be unreliable. The chain has TRBV27 and TRBJ2-3, with 9 positions matching TRBD2. Sequenced sample: CD8+ T cells from the center of a lung tumor. This CDR3 reads CASRPGGLATSRGTDTQYF. CDR3 in DNA: TGTGCCAGCCGCCCTGGAGGACTAGCGACATCCAGGGGGACAGATACGCAGTATTTT.